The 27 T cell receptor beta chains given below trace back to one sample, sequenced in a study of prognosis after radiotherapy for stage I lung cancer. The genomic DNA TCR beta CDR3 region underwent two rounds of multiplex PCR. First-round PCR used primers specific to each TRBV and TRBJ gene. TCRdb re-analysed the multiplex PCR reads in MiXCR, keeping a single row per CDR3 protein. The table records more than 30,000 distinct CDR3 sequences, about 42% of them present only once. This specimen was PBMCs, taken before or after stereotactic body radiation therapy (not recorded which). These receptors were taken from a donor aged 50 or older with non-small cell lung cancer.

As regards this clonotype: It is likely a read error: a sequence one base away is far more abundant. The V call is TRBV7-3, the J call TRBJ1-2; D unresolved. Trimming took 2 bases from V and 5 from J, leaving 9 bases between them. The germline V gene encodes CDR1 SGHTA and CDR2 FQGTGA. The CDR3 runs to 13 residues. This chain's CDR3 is CASSLVGGYGYTF. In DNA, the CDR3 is TGTGCCAGCAGCTTAGTAGGTGGGTATGGCTACACCTTC.

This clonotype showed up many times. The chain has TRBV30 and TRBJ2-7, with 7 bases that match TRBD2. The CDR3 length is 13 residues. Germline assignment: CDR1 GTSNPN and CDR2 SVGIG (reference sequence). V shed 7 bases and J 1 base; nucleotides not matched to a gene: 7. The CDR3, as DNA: TGTGCCTCGATTGGGGGGGGGTCCTACGAGCAGTACTTC. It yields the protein CASIGGGSYEQYF. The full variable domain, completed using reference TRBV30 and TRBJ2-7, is SQTIHQWPATLVQPVGSPLSLECTVEGTSNPNLYWYRQAAGRGLQLLFYSVGIGQISSEVPQNLSASRPQDRQFILSSKKLLLSDSGFYLCASIGGGSYEQYFGPGTRLTVT.

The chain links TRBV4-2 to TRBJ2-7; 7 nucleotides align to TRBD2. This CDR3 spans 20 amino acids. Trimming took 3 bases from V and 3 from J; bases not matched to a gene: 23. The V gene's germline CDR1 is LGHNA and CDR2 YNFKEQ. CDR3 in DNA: TGTGCCAGCAGCCACGAGCCCCCTGGCGGGAGCATCGCGGGGGTCTACGAGCAGTACTTC. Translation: CASSHEPPGGSIAGVYEQYF.

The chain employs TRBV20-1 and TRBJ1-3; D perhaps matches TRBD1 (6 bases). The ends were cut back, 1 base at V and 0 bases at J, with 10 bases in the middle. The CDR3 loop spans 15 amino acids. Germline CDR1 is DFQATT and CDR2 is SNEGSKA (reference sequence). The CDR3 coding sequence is TGCAGTGCTAGAGCCGGACAGAACTCTGGAAACACCATATATTTT. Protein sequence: CSARAGQNSGNTIYF.

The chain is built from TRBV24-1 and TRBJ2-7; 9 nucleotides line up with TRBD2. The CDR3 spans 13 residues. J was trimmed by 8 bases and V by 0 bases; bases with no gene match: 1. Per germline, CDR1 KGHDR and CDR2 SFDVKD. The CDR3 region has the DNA TGTGCCACCAGTGATTTGCTAGCGGGAAAGCAGTACTTC. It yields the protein CATSDLLAGKQYF.

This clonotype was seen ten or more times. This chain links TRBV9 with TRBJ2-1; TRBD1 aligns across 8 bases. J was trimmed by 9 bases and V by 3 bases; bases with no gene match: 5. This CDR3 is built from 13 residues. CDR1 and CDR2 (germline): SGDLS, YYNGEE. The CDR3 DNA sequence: TGTGCCAGCAGCGCCCAGGGGGCGGGTGAGCAGTTCTTC. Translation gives CASSAQGAGEQFF.

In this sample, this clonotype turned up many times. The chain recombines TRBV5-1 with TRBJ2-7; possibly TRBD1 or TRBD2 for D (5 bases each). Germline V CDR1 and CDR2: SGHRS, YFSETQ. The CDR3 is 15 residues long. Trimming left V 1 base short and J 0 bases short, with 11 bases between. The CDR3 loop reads CASSLSVGTSYEQYF. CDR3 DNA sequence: TGCGCCAGCAGCTTGTCTGTAGGGACCTCCTACGAGCAGTACTTC.

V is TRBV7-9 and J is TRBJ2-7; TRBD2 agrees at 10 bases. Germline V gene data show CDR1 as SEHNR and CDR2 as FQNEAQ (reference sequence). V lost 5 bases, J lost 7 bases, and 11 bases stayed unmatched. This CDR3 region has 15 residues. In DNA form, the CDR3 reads TGTGCCAGCAGCCCCCCCCTAGCGGGAGTTACTGAGCAGTACTTC. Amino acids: CASSPPLAGVTEQYF.

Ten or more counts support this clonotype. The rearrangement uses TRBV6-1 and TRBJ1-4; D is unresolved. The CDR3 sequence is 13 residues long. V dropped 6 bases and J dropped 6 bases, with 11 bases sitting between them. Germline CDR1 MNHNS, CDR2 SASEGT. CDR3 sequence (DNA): TGTGCCAGCAGGGCCTATGAGGATGAAAAACTGTTTTTT. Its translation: CASRAYEDEKLFF.

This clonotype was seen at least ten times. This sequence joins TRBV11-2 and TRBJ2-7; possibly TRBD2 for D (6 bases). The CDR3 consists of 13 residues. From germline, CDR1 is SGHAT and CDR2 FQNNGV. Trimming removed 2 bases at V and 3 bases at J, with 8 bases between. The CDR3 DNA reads TGTGCCAGCAGCTTATTGCGGGGCTACGAGCAGTACTTC. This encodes CASSLLRGYEQYF. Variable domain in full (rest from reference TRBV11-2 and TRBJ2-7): EAGVAQSPRYKIIEKRQSVAFWCNPISGHATLYWYQQILGQGPKLLIQFQNNGVVDDSQLPKDRFSAERLKGVDSTLKIQPAKLEDSAVYLCASSLLRGYEQYFGPGTRLTVT.

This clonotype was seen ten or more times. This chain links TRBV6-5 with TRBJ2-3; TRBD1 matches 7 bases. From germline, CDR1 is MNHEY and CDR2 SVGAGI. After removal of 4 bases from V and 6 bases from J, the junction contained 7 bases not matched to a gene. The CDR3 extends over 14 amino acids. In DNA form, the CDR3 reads TGTGCCAGCAGTTTTGGGACAGAGGGTGATACGCAGTATTTT. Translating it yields CASSFGTEGDTQYF.

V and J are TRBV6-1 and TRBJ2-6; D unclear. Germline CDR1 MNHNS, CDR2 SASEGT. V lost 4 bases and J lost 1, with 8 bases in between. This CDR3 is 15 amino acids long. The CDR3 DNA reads TGTGCCAGCAGTGCGTGGGGTTCTGGGGCCAACGTCCTGACTTTC. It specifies CASSAWGSGANVLTF.

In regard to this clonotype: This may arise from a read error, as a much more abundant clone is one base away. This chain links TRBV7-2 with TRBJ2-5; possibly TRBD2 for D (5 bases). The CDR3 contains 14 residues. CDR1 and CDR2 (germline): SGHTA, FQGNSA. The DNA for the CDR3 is TGTGCCAGCAGCTTAGCTGCGGGCCAAGAGACCAAGTACTTC. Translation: CASSLAAGQETKYF. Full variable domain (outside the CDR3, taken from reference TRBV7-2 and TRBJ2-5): GAGVSQSPSNKVTEKGKDVELRCDPISGHTALYWYRQSLGQGLEFLIYFQGNSAPDKSGLPSDRFSAERTGGSVSTLTIQRTQQEDSAVYLCASSLAAGQETKYFGPGTRLLVL.

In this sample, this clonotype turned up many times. CDR3 nucleotides: TGTGCCAGCAGGAAGGACAGGAACACTGAAGCTTTCTTT. Its protein product is CASRKDRNTEAFF. This sequence joins TRBV27 and TRBJ1-1, with D tentatively TRBD1 (6 bases). The CDR3 runs to 13 residues. Trimming took 6 bases from V and 1 from J, leaving 9 bases between them. CDR1 is MNHEY and CDR2 is SMNVEV in the germline V gene (reference sequence).

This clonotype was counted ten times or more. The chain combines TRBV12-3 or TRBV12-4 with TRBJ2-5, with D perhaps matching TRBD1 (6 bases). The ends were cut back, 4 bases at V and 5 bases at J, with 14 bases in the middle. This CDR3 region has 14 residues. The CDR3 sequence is CASSSRGTRETQYF. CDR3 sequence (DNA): TGTGCCAGCAGTTCCAGGGGAACCAGGGAGACCCAGTACTTC.

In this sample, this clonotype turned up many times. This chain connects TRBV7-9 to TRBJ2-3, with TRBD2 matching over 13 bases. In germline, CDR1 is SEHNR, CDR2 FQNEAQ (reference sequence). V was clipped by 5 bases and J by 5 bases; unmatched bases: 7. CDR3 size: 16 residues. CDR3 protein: CASSIGLAGAEDTQYF. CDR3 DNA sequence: TGTGCCAGCAGCATAGGACTAGCGGGGGCGGAAGATACGCAGTATTTT.

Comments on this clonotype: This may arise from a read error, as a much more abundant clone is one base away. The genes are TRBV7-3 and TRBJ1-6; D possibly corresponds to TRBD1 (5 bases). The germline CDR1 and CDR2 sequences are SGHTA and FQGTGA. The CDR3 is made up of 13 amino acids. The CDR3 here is CASSNIGESPLQF. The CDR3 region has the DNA TGTGCCAGCAGTAACATAGGGGAATCACCCCTCCAATTT.

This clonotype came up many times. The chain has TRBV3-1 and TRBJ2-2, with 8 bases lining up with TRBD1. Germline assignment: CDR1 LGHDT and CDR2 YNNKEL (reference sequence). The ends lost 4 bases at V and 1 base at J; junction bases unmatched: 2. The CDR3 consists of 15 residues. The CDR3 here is CASSLGTGNTGELFF. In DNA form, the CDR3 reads TGTGCCAGCAGCCTCGGGACAGGGAACACCGGGGAGCTGTTTTTT.

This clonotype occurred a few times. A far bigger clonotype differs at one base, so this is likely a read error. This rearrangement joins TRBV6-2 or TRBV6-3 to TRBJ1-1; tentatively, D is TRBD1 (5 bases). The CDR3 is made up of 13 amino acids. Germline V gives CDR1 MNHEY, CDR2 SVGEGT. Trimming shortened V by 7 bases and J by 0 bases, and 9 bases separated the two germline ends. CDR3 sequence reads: CASIPGLNTEAFF. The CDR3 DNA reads TGTGCCAGCATCCCAGGGTTGAACACTGAAGCTTTCTTT.

In DNA, the CDR3 is TGCAGTGCTCCTGGACTAGCGATTAATGAGCAGTTCTTC. Amino acid sequence: CSAPGLAINEQFF. This chain uses TRBV20-1 with TRBJ2-1; TRBD2 matches at 9 bases. Germline lookup yields CDR1 DFQATT and CDR2 SNEGSKA (reference sequence). This CDR3 region has 13 residues. Trimming removed 5 bases from V and 7 bases from J; junction bases left unmatched: 6.

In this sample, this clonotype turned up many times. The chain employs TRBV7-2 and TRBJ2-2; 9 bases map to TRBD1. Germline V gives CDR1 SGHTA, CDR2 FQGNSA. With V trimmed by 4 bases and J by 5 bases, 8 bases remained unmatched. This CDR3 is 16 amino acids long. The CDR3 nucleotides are TGTGCCAGCAGCTCGGATCCGGGACAGGGAACCGGGGAGCTGTTTTTT. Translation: CASSSDPGQGTGELFF.

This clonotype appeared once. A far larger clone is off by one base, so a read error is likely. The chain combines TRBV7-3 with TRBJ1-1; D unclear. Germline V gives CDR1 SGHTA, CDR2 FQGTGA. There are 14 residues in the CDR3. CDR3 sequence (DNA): TGTGCCAGCAGCTTAGCGGGGAGCCCGGATACGCATTATTTT. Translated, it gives CASSLAGSPDTHYF.

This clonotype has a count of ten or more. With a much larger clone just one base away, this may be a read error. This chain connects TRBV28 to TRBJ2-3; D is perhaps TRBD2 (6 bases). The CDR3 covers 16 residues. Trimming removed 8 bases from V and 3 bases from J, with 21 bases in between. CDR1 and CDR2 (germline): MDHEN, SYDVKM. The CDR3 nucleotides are TGTGCCAGCCCCCCGGCGGGGTGTAAGGGAACAGATACGCAGTATTTT. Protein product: CASPPAGCKGTDTQYF.

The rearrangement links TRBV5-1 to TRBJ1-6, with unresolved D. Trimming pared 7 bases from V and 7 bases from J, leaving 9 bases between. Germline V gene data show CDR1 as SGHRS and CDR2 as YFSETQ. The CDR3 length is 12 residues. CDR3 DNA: TGCGCCAGCCCCGGGTCGAATTCACCCCTCCACTTT. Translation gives CASPGSNSPLHF.

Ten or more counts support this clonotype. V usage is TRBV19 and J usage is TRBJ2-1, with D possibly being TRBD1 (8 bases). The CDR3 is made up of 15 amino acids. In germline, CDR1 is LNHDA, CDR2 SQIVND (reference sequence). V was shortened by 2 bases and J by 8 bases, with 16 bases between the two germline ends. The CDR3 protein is CASSIFTGGVHEQFF. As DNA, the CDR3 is TGTGCCAGTAGTATATTTACAGGGGGGGTCCATGAGCAGTTCTTC.

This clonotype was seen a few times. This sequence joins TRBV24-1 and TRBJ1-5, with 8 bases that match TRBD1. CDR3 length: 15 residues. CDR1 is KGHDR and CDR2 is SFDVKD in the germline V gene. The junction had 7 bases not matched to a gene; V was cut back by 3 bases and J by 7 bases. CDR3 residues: CATSDRQGNGQPQHF. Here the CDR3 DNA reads TGTGCCACCAGTGATCGACAGGGGAATGGACAGCCCCAGCATTTT.

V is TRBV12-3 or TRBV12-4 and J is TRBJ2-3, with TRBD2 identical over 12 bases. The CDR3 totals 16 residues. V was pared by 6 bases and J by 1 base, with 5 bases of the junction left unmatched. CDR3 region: CASRPSGGARTDTQYF. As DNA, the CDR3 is TGTGCCAGCAGACCTAGCGGGGGGGCTCGCACAGATACGCAGTATTTT.